A single sample is the source of the 2 T cell receptor beta chains below, sequenced in a study of cytomegalovirus exposure and HLA in healthy donors. Use of 60 Vbeta and 13 Jbeta primers characterized the PCR. Using immunoSEQ multiplex PCR, the repertoire was profiled, and TCRdb retains in-frame clones only, with some absent. The data contain 85,000 to 100,000 clones, around four fifths of them singletons. What was sequenced was PBMCs. The receptors shown here come from a woman between 18 and 30 years old in good health and CMV-seropositive.

The chain is built from TRBV9 and TRBJ2-2, with D possibly being TRBD1 (7 bases). Trimming took 3 bases from V and 3 from J, leaving 9 bases between them. The CDR3 covers 14 residues. Germline V lookup: CDR1 SGDLS, CDR2 YYNGEE. Written as DNA, the CDR3 is TGTGCCAGCAGCGGCGGGACAGACACCGGGGAGCTGTTTTTT. Its translation: CASSGGTDTGELFF.

The DNA of the CDR3 is TGTGCCAGCAGTTGGGGGGCCGGGACAGCCTATGGCTACACCTTC. This codes for CASSWGAGTAYGYTF. The J gene is TRBJ1-2, the V gene TRBV27; TRBD1 agrees at 7 bases. Germline V gene lookup returns CDR1 MNHEY and CDR2 SMNVEV (reference sequence). CDR3 size: 15 residues. The junction had 9 bases not matched to a gene; V was cut back by 4 bases and J by 4 bases.